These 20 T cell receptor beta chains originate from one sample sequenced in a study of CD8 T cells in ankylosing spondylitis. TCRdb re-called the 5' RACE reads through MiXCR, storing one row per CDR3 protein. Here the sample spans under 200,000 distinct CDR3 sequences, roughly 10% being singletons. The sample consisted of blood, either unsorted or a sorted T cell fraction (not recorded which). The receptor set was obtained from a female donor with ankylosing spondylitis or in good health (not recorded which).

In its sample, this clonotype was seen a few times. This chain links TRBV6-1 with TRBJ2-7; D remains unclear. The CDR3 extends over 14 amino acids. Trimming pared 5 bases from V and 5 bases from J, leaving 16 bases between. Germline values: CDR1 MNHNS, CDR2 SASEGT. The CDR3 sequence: CASSPQVTLNEQYF. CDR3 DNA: TGTGCCAGCAGTCCCCAGGTAACCCTGAACGAGCAGTACTTC.

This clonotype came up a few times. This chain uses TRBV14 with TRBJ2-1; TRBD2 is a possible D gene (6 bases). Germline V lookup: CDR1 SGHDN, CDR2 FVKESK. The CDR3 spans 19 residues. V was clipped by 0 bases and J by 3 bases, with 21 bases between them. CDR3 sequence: CASSQDLGPGVQLYNEQFF. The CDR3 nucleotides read TGTGCCAGCAGCCAAGATCTTGGGCCGGGGGTCCAACTCTACAATGAGCAGTTCTTC.

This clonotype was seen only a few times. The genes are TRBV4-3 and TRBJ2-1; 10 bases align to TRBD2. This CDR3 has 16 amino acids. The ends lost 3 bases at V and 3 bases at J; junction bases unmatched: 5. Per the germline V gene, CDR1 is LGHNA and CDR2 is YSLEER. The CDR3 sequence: CASSQKAGGLYNEQFF. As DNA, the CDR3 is TGCGCCAGCAGCCAGAAAGCGGGAGGGCTCTACAATGAGCAGTTCTTC.

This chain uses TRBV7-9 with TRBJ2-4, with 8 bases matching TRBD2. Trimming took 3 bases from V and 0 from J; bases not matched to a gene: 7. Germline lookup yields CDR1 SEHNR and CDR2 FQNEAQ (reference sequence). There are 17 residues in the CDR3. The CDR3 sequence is CASSFSGGGLAKNIQYF. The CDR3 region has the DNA TGTGCCAGCAGCTTCAGCGGGGGTGGGCTAGCCAAAAACATTCAGTACTTC.

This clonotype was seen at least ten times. This CDR3 is CASSLSPGLAGREQYF. Written as DNA, the CDR3 is TGTGCCAGCAGCCTATCCCCGGGACTAGCGGGACGCGAGCAGTACTTC. This chain uses TRBV7-9 with TRBJ2-7, with 13 bases that match TRBD2. The germline gives CDR1 SEHNR, CDR2 FQNEAQ (reference sequence). This CDR3 spans 16 amino acids. J lost 6 bases, V lost 5 bases, and 10 bases had no gene match.

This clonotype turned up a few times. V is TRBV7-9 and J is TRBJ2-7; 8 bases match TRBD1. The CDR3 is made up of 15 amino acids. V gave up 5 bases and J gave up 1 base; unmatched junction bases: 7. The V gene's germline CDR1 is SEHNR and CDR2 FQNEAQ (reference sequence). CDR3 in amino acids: CASSPPGQVSYEQYF. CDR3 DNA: TGTGCCAGCAGCCCCCCGGGACAGGTTTCCTACGAGCAGTACTTC.

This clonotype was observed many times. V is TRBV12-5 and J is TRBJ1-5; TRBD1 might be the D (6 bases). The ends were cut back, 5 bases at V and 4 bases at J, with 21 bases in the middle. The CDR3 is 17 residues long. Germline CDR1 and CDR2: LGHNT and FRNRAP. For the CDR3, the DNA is TGTGCTAGTGGTACTCCGGGACACCGAGACGTTAATCAGCCCCAGCATTTT. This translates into CASGTPGHRDVNQPQHF.

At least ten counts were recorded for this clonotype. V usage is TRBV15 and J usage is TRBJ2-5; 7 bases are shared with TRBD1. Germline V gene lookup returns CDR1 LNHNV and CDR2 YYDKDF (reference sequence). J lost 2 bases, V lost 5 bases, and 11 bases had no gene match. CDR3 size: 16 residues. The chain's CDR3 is CATSRSKATGQETQYF. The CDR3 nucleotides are TGTGCCACCAGCCGAAGTAAAGCGACAGGGCAAGAGACCCAGTACTTC.

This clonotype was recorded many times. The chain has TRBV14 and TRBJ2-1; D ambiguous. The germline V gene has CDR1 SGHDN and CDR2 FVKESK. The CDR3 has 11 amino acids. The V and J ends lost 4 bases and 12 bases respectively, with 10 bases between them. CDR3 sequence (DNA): TGTGCCAGCAGCCCCGGCGTCCTGCAGTTCTTC. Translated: CASSPGVLQFF.

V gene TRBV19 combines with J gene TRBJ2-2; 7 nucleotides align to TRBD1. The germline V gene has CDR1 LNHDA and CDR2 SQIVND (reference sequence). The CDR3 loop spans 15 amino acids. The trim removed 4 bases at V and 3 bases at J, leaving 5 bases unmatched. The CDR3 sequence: CASSTGQGDTGELFF. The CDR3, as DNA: TGTGCCAGTAGTACGGGCCAGGGGGACACCGGGGAGCTGTTTTTT.

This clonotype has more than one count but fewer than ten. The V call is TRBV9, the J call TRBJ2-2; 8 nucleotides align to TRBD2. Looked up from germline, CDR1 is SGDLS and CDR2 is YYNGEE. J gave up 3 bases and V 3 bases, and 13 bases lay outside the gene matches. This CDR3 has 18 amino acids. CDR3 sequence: CASSAEGVSGTDTGELFF. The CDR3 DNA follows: TGTGCCAGCAGCGCAGAGGGCGTTAGCGGGACGGACACCGGGGAGCTGTTTTTT. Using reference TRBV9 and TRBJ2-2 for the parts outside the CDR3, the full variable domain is DSGVTQTPKHLITATGQRVTLRCSPRSGDLSVYWYQQSLDQGLQFLIQYYNGEERAKGNILERFSAQQFPDLHSELNLSSLELGDSALYFCASSAEGVSGTDTGELFFGEGSRLTVL.

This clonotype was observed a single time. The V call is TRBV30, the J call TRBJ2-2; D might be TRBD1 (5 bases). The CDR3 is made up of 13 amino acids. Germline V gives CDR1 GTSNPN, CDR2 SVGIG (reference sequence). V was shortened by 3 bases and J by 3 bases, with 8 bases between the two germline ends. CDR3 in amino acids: CAWSRQHTGELFF. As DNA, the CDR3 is TGTGCCTGGAGCAGACAGCACACCGGGGAGCTGTTTTTT.

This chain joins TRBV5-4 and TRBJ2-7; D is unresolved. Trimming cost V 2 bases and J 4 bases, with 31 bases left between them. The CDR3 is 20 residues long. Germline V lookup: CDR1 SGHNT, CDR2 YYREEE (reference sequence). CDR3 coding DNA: TGTGCCAGCAGCTTCCCTGCGGACCCCTTATCGGCGAAGGGAATATACGAGCAGTACTTC. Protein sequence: CASSFPADPLSAKGIYEQYF.

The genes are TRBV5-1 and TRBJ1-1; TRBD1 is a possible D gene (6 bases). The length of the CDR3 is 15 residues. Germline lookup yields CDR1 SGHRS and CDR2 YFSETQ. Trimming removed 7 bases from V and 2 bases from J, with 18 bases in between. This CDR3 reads CASRAGGSLNTEAFF. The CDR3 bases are TGCGCCAGCCGTGCGGGGGGCAGCTTAAACACTGAAGCTTTCTTT.

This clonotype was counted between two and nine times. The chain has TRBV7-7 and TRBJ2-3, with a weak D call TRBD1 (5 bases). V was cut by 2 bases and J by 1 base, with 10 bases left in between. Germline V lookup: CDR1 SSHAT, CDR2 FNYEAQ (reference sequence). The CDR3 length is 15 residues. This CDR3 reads CASSLSGLGTDTQYF. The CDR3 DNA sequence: TGTGCCAGCAGCTTATCAGGGCTCGGCACAGATACGCAGTATTTT.

CDR3 bases: TGTGCCAGCAGCTTCGGAGCAACCGCCTACGAGCAGTACTTC. Amino acid sequence: CASSFGATAYEQYF. The chain employs TRBV5-6 and TRBJ2-7; no clear D. Germline V gene data show CDR1 as SGHDT and CDR2 as YYEEEE. Trimming stripped 2 bases from V and 2 bases from J, with 11 bases between. The CDR3 covers 14 residues.

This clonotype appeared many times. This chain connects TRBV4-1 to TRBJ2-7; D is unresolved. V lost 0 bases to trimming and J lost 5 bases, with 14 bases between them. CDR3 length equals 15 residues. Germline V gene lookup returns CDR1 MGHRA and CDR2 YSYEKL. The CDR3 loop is CASSQDYGRLDEQYF. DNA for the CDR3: TGCGCCAGCAGCCAAGATTATGGCAGGCTGGACGAGCAGTACTTC.

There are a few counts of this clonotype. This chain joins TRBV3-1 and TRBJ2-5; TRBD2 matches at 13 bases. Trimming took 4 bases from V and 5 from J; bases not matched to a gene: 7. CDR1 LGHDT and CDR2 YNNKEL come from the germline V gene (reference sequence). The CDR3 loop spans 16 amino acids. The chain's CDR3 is CASSPPGLAGTETQYF. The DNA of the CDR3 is TGTGCCAGCAGCCCACCGGGACTAGCGGGAACTGAGACCCAGTACTTC.

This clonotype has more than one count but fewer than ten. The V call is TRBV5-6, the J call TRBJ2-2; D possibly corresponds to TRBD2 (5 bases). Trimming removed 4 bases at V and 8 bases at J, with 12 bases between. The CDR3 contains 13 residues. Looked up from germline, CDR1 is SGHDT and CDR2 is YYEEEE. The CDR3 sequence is CASSAIAPGELFF. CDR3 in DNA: TGTGCCAGCAGCGCAATAGCGCCTGGGGAGCTGTTTTTT.

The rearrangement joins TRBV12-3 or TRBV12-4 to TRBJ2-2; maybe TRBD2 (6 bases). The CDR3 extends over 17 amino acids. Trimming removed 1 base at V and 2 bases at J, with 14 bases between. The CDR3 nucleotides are TGTGCCAGCAGTTTAGGTTGGGACTGGGATAACACCGGGGAGCTGTTTTTT. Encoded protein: CASSLGWDWDNTGELFF.